Listed below are T cell receptor beta chains from one sample, sequenced in a study of identifying expanded T cells in peripheral blood. Clones were sequenced by immunoSEQ multiplex PCR, and TCRdb holds only the in-frame ones, with some missing. The sample lists approximately 80,000 clones, roughly four fifths occurring once. Specimen: blood. Every receptor here comes from a person between 18 and 69 years old in good health. Both conserved end residues are part of each CDR3. Size is stated for part of the rows, as once, few or many counts, or as a class when the clone is expanded.

V gene: TRBV7-9; CDR3 length: 15; clone size: .; CDR3 protein: CASSLIAGAGNEQFF
V gene: TRBV7-2; CDR3 length: 14; clone size: .; CDR3 protein: CASNLGGARYEQYF
V gene: TRBV2; CDR3 length: 16; clone size: .; CDR3 protein: CASSPISGRAYNEQFF
V gene: TRBV5-1; CDR3 length: 15; clone size: .; CDR3 protein: CASSLRDRNTGELFF
V gene: TRBV7-2; CDR3 length: 14; clone size: .; CDR3 protein: CASSWTLNTGELFF
V gene: TRBV5-5; CDR3 length: 15; clone size: .; CDR3 protein: CASGDITGINQPQHF
V gene: TRBV7-8; CDR3 length: 12; clone size: few; CDR3 protein: CASSLGINEQFF
V gene: TRBV15; CDR3 length: 17; clone size: few; CDR3 protein: CATSGSMLGTENTEAFF
V gene: TRBV4-3; CDR3 length: 15; clone size: .; CDR3 protein: CASSQDRAAAYTQYF
V gene: TRBV4-1; CDR3 length: 15; clone size: .; CDR3 protein: CASSQVGQESEKLFF
V gene: TRBV5-1; CDR3 length: 15; clone size: .; CDR3 protein: CASSLTFSGNYEQYF
V gene: TRBV6-1; CDR3 length: 13; clone size: .; CDR3 protein: CASSESGGREAFF
V gene: TRBV20-1; CDR3 length: 9; clone size: .; CDR3 protein: CSARDEQFF
V gene: TRBV9; CDR3 length: 14; clone size: .; CDR3 protein: CASSVGPGVDTQYF
V gene: TRBV4-3; CDR3 length: 17; clone size: .; CDR3 protein: CASSQDALGMGSYEQYF
V gene: TRBV28; CDR3 length: 14; clone size: few; CDR3 protein: CASSFPGDNYGYTF
V gene: TRBV7-2; CDR3 length: 15; clone size: .; CDR3 protein: CASSLLSGGSDEQFF
V gene: TRBV19; CDR3 length: 14; clone size: .; CDR3 protein: CASSITSSTDTQYF
V gene: TRBV15; CDR3 length: 15; clone size: .; CDR3 protein: CATSRDYGTEETQYF
V gene: TRBV2; CDR3 length: 13; clone size: few; CDR3 protein: CASTLGRLNEQFF
V gene: TRBV6-6; CDR3 length: 14; clone size: .; CDR3 protein: CASSSHRRPYEQYF
V gene: TRBV5-1; CDR3 length: 15; clone size: .; CDR3 protein: CASSPRTGGSYEQYF
V gene: TRBV6-6; CDR3 length: 13; clone size: .; CDR3 protein: CARGGSSYNEQFF
V gene: TRBV30; CDR3 length: 14; clone size: .; CDR3 protein: CAWSRTGGTDTQYF
V gene: TRBV2; CDR3 length: 15; clone size: .; CDR3 protein: CASSEEGGSSYEQYF
V gene: TRBV29-1; CDR3 length: 14; clone size: many; CDR3 protein: CSVEGQGYNQPQHF
V gene: TRBV7-2; CDR3 length: 13; clone size: .; CDR3 protein: CASSLNSGETQYF
V gene: TRBV4-3; CDR3 length: 16; clone size: .; CDR3 protein: CASSQSWAGGSYEQYF
V gene: TRBV18; CDR3 length: 15; clone size: .; CDR3 protein: CASSPRTGQETIQYF
V gene: TRBV7-9; CDR3 length: 15; clone size: .; CDR3 protein: CASSRTSGRTDTQYF
V gene: TRBV18; CDR3 length: 13; clone size: .; CDR3 protein: CASSPTGLETQYF
V gene: TRBV7-7; CDR3 length: 16; clone size: once; CDR3 protein: CASSLGGSGRQETQYF
V gene: TRBV28; CDR3 length: 15; clone size: .; CDR3 protein: CASSYLPDRAPGYTF
V gene: TRBV18; CDR3 length: 12; clone size: .; CDR3 protein: CASSVSQGTQYF
V gene: TRBV7-2; CDR3 length: 16; clone size: .; CDR3 protein: CASRVGGTQSYNEQFF
V gene: TRBV5-7; CDR3 length: 17; clone size: .; CDR3 protein: CASSLWVRQSATYEQYF
V gene: TRBV7-2; CDR3 length: 15; clone size: few; CDR3 protein: CASSFIERSYNEQFF
V gene: TRBV11-2; CDR3 length: 13; clone size: .; CDR3 protein: CASSLGRETEAFF
V gene: TRBV28; CDR3 length: 16; clone size: .; CDR3 protein: CASSLSQEGKSYGYTF
V gene: TRBV6-1; CDR3 length: 14; clone size: .; CDR3 protein: CASRETGRGYEQYF
V gene: TRBV27; CDR3 length: 18; clone size: .; CDR3 protein: CASSLVSSGRPVSYEQYF